This passage covers 32 T cell receptor beta chains from one sample sequenced in a study of T-cell memory formation after mild COVID-19. TCRdb redid the calling of the 5' RACE reads with MiXCR, one entry per CDR3 protein. Of more than 300,000 distinct CDR3 sequences listed, about 13% are singletons. The specimen sequenced was PBMCs or a T cell subset sorted from them (not recorded which). The receptors shown here come from a man aged 18 to 29 who had mild COVID-19 (a few samples of this study predate the infection). Cell type and time point are not known.

The J gene is TRBJ2-3, the V gene TRBV7-2; 7 nucleotides line up with TRBD2. The germline V gene encodes CDR1 SGHTA and CDR2 FQGNSA. V shed 9 bases and J 6 bases; nucleotides not matched to a gene: 9. CDR3 size: 13 residues. The CDR3 region has the DNA TGTGCCAGTCGAGCGGGACCTCTGGATACGCAGTATTTT. Protein product: CASRAGPLDTQYF.

This clonotype came up a few times. The chain has TRBV24-1 and TRBJ2-5; D is undetermined. This CDR3 contains 12 residues. From germline, CDR1 is KGHDR and CDR2 SFDVKD. Trimming stripped 0 bases from V and 4 bases from J, with 2 bases between. CDR3: CATSDLVETQYF. Written as DNA, the CDR3 is TGTGCCACCAGTGATTTGGTAGAGACCCAGTACTTC.

The genes are TRBV27 and TRBJ2-7; 10 bases are shared with TRBD1. Germline CDR1 reads MNHEY; CDR2 reads SMNVEV (reference sequence). Trimming at V came to 0 bases and at J to 3 bases, leaving 2 bases not matched to a gene. This CDR3 contains 15 residues. CDR3 sequence: CASSLSGQGDYEQYV. The DNA of the CDR3 is TGTGCCAGCAGTTTATCCGGACAGGGGGACTACGAGCAGTACGTC.

This clonotype was counted ten times or more. The V and J genes are TRBV5-4 and TRBJ1-1; D might be TRBD1 (6 bases). Deletions cut 4 bases from V and 3 bases from J, with 16 bases between. The V gene's germline CDR1 is SGHNT and CDR2 YYREEE (reference sequence). The CDR3 contains 15 residues. The CDR3 DNA is TGTGCCAGCAGCGATTGGACAGCTAAGCACACTGAAGCTTTCTTT. The encoded protein is CASSDWTAKHTEAFF.

V gene TRBV7-2 combines with J gene TRBJ1-4; D is unresolved. From germline, CDR1 is SGHTA and CDR2 FQGNSA. This CDR3 comprises 17 residues. Between the trimmed V and J ends, which lost 5 bases and 0 bases, there was a span of 16 bases. This chain's CDR3 is CASSARTTVATNEKLFF. CDR3 in DNA: TGTGCCAGCAGCGCCAGGACCACAGTCGCAACTAATGAAAAACTGTTTTTT.

The chain links TRBV7-9 to TRBJ1-5; 11 nucleotides line up with TRBD1. The germline gives CDR1 SEHNR, CDR2 FQNEAQ (reference sequence). The V and J ends lost 5 bases and 7 bases, in that order; junction bases with no gene match: 4. The CDR3 has 14 amino acids. The DNA for the CDR3 is TGTGCCAGCAGCCGGACAGGGGGCGGACAGCCCCAGCATTTT. The encoded protein is CASSRTGGGQPQHF. Full variable domain (rest looked up from reference TRBV7-9 and TRBJ1-5): DTGVSQNPRHKITKRGQNVTFRCDPISEHNRLYWYRQTLGQGPEFLTYFQNEAQLEKSRLLSDRFSAERPKGSFSTLEIQRTEQGDSAMYLCASSRTGGGQPQHFGDGTRLSIL.

This clonotype was observed at least ten times. One junction end does not reproduce the germline sequence, and a read error may be involved. The rearrangement uses TRBV5-1 and TRBJ1-1; D is ambiguous. Germline assignment: CDR1 SGHRS and CDR2 YFSETQ. The CDR3 loop spans 13 amino acids. The CDR3: CASSSGLNTEAFF. CDR3 DNA: TGTGCCAGCAGCTCAGGATTGAACACTGAAGCTTTCTTT.

This clonotype has more than one count but fewer than ten. The J gene is TRBJ2-3, the V gene TRBV7-8, with TRBD1 identical over 10 bases. This CDR3 region has 15 residues. The V and J ends lost 1 base and 4 bases, in that order; junction bases with no gene match: 2. The V gene's germline CDR1 is SGHVS and CDR2 FQNEAQ. In nucleotides, the CDR3 is TGTGCCAGCAGCTTAGGGACAGGGGGTCCAGATACGCAGTATTTT. It codes for CASSLGTGGPDTQYF.

This clonotype has only a few counts. This chain joins TRBV7-9 and TRBJ2-1; D remains ambiguous. Germline V lookup: CDR1 SEHNR, CDR2 FQNEAQ (reference sequence). V was shortened by 0 bases and J by 5 bases, with 8 bases between the two germline ends. This CDR3 is built from 14 residues. CDR3 residues: CASSLAESDNEQFF. Here the CDR3 DNA reads TGTGCCAGCAGCTTAGCGGAGTCAGACAATGAGCAGTTCTTC. Full variable domain (remainder filled in from reference TRBV7-9 and TRBJ2-1): DTGVSQNPRHKITKRGQNVTFRCDPISEHNRLYWYRQTLGQGPEFLTYFQNEAQLEKSRLLSDRFSAERPKGSFSTLEIQRTEQGDSAMYLCASSLAESDNEQFFGPGTRLTVL.

This chain uses TRBV18 with TRBJ1-2; D not certain. CDR1 is KGHSH and CDR2 is LQKENI in the germline V gene. Trimming pared 0 bases from V and 4 bases from J, leaving 9 bases between. The CDR3 has 14 amino acids. The CDR3 DNA reads TGTGCCAGCTCACCACCGTCGGACCTCTATGGCTACACCTTC. Encoded protein: CASSPPSDLYGYTF.

V and J are TRBV6-2 or TRBV6-3 and TRBJ1-5; TRBD1 matches at 9 bases. Germline V gene data show CDR1 as MNHEY and CDR2 as SVGEGT. The trim removed 6 bases at V and 7 bases at J, leaving 7 bases unmatched. The CDR3 is 14 residues long. The CDR3 reads CASRGTGNSQPQHF. CDR3 sequence (DNA): TGTGCCAGCAGAGGGACAGGGAATAGCCAGCCCCAGCATTTT.

This rearrangement joins TRBV9 to TRBJ1-1; tentative D call: TRBD1 (6 bases). CDR3 size: 16 residues. In germline, CDR1 is SGDLS, CDR2 YYNGEE. Trimming took off 5 bases at V and 7 bases at J, with 24 bases between the two ends. CDR3 protein: CASSDRPDRMDIEAFF. Written as DNA, the CDR3 is TGTGCCAGCAGTGACAGGCCGGATCGGATGGACATTGAAGCTTTCTTT.

The gene calls are TRBV20-1 and TRBJ2-3; D possibly corresponds to TRBD2 (7 bases). Germline V gives CDR1 DFQATT, CDR2 SNEGSKA (reference sequence). Trimming removed 7 bases at V and 1 base at J, with 18 bases between. This CDR3 spans 15 amino acids. The CDR3 DNA sequence: TGCAGTGGTATCTTCGCGGGGGCTGGCACAGATACGCAGTATTTT. This gives the protein CSGIFAGAGTDTQYF.

This rearrangement joins TRBV7-2 to TRBJ2-7; D gene ambiguous. The germline V gene encodes CDR1 SGHTA and CDR2 FQGNSA. The CDR3 spans 16 residues. Trimming removed 5 bases from V and 0 bases from J, with 17 bases in between. CDR3 protein: CASSPHSGFSSYEQYF. DNA of the CDR3: TGTGCCAGCAGCCCACACTCCGGATTCAGCTCCTACGAGCAGTACTTC.

There are a few counts of this clonotype. The chain joins TRBV2 to TRBJ1-1; 8 bases agree with TRBD1. CDR1 and CDR2 (germline): SNHLY, FYNNEI. The CDR3 is 16 residues long. The ends lost 3 bases at V and 3 bases at J; junction bases unmatched: 9. The CDR3 spells CASSDWAGGPDTEAFF. The CDR3 bases are TGTGCCAGCAGTGATTGGGCAGGGGGCCCGGACACTGAAGCTTTCTTT.

This rearrangement joins TRBV7-2 to TRBJ2-2; D may be TRBD1 (6 bases). Germline lookup yields CDR1 SGHTA and CDR2 FQGNSA. The V and J ends lost 5 bases and 7 bases respectively, with 20 bases between them. This CDR3 comprises 16 residues. The CDR3 is CASSLSRGGRDGELFF. The CDR3 DNA follows: TGTGCCAGCAGCCTCTCACGAGGGGGTCGCGACGGGGAGCTGTTTTTT. Complete variable domain (other parts from reference TRBV7-2 and TRBJ2-2): GAGVSQSPSNKVTEKGKDVELRCDPISGHTALYWYRQSLGQGLEFLIYFQGNSAPDKSGLPSDRFSAERTGGSVSTLTIQRTQQEDSAVYLCASSLSRGGRDGELFFGEGSRLTVL.

This clonotype has a handful of counts. The CDR3 here is CASSPGMSALHF. Here the CDR3 DNA reads TGTGCCAGCAGCCCGGGGATGTCGGCCCTCCACTTT. The chain has TRBV6-5 and TRBJ1-6; D unresolved. The CDR3 spans 12 residues. Germline V CDR1 and CDR2: MNHEY, SVGAGI. V gave up 6 bases and J gave up 14 bases, with 14 bases separating them.

There are a few counts of this clonotype. This chain connects TRBV7-9 to TRBJ2-7; D perhaps matches TRBD2 (7 bases). Germline loops: CDR1 SEHNR, CDR2 FQNEAQ (reference sequence). The CDR3 covers 15 residues. The germline V and J ends were trimmed by 5 bases and 0 bases, with 14 bases remaining between them. The CDR3 DNA follows: TGTGCCAGCAGCCCCCGGGGGGCGATCTCCTACGAGCAGTACTTC. Translation: CASSPRGAISYEQYF.

This clonotype was seen only a few times. The J gene is TRBJ1-3, the V gene TRBV7-9; D call uncertain. This CDR3 region has 13 residues. V was shortened by 4 bases and J by 8 bases, with 12 bases between the two germline ends. Looked up from germline, CDR1 is SEHNR and CDR2 is FQNEAQ (reference sequence). The CDR3 here is CASSSKTQDTIYF. CDR3 sequence (DNA): TGTGCCAGCAGCTCCAAAACCCAAGACACCATATATTTT. Full variable domain (missing parts from reference TRBV7-9 and TRBJ1-3): DTGVSQNPRHKITKRGQNVTFRCDPISEHNRLYWYRQTLGQGPEFLTYFQNEAQLEKSRLLSDRFSAERPKGSFSTLEIQRTEQGDSAMYLCASSSKTQDTIYFGEGSWLTVV.

This clonotype was seen a few times. This CDR3 reads CASSLGGARGNTEAFF. Written as DNA, the CDR3 is TGTGCCAGCAGCCTCGGCGGGGCACGGGGGAACACTGAAGCTTTCTTT. V is TRBV3-1 and J is TRBJ1-1; maybe TRBD1 (5 bases). The CDR3 runs to 16 residues. V dropped 4 bases and J dropped 1 base, with 16 bases sitting between them. The germline gives CDR1 LGHDT, CDR2 YNNKEL (reference sequence).

The table lists this clonotype with a few counts. This chain uses TRBV5-1 with TRBJ2-6; D remains unclear. From germline, CDR1 is SGHRS and CDR2 YFSETQ. V was clipped by 3 bases and J by 2 bases, with 9 bases between them. The CDR3 runs to 15 residues. For the CDR3, the DNA is TGCGCCAGCAGCTCCCTTGGGGCTGGGGCCAACGTCCTGACTTTC. This sequence encodes CASSSLGAGANVLTF.

The chain combines TRBV7-2 with TRBJ2-1; 7 bases agree with TRBD2. Germline CDR1 and CDR2: SGHTA and FQGNSA. CDR3 length: 15 amino acids. Trimming cost V 8 bases and J 4 bases; bases outside gene matches: 11. Here the CDR3 DNA reads TGTGCCAGCCAAACCGTAAGCGGGGCATACAATGAGCAGTTCTTC. Protein sequence: CASQTVSGAYNEQFF. Full variable domain (missing parts from reference TRBV7-2 and TRBJ2-1): GAGVSQSPSNKVTEKGKDVELRCDPISGHTALYWYRQSLGQGLEFLIYFQGNSAPDKSGLPSDRFSAERTGGSVSTLTIQRTQQEDSAVYLCASQTVSGAYNEQFFGPGTRLTVL.

As for this clonotype: Relative to the germline gene, one junction end is altered; a read error may explain this. This chain links TRBV4-3 with TRBJ2-4; the D gene is possibly TRBD1 (5 bases). The CDR3 extends over 17 amino acids. The V gene's germline CDR1 is LGHNA and CDR2 YSLEER. CDR3 in DNA: TGCGCCAGCAGCCAAGATTGGGCTTTGGGGCGCAAACACATTCAGTACTTC. It encodes CASSQDWALGRKHIQYF.

The sample holds a few counts of this clonotype. The chain links TRBV21-1 to TRBJ1-4. TRBV21-1 is flagged as a pseudogene. The CDR3 has 17 amino acids. This CDR3 reads CASSKGPLRPYNEKLFF. The CDR3 DNA reads as TGTGCCAGCAGCAAAGGGCCCCTACGGCCCTATAATGAAAAACTGTTTTTT.

The CDR3 spells CASRNDGGAGELFF. CDR3 coding DNA: TGTGCCAGCAGAAATGACGGGGGTGCAGGGGAGCTGTTTTTT. The chain couples TRBV6-5 to TRBJ2-2; possible D gene TRBD2, 6 bases. The germline CDR1 and CDR2 sequences are MNHEY and SVGAGI. The CDR3 sequence is 14 residues long. The germline V and J ends were trimmed by 6 bases and 8 bases, with 16 bases remaining between them.

This clonotype was counted ten times or more. V usage is TRBV11-2 and J usage is TRBJ2-5; 8 nucleotides match TRBD2. Trimming at V came to 5 bases and at J to 5 bases, leaving 4 bases not matched to a gene. The CDR3 spans 13 residues. Germline CDR1 SGHAT, CDR2 FQNNGV. CDR3 sequence: CASSRSGVETQYF. DNA of the CDR3: TGTGCCAGCAGCCGTAGCGGGGTGGAGACCCAGTACTTC.

The chain links TRBV11-1 to TRBJ2-1; either TRBD1 or TRBD2 may supply D (6 bases each). CDR1 is SGHAT, CDR2 FQDESV, per germline (reference sequence). The CDR3 runs to 16 residues. V lost 4 bases and J lost 12, with 25 bases in between. As DNA, the CDR3 is TGTGCCAGCAGCTCCCCCCAGGGGACTGGGCTAGAGGGGCAGTTCTTC. Amino acid sequence: CASSSPQGTGLEGQFF.

This clonotype was seen a handful of times. V gene TRBV12-3 or TRBV12-4 combines with J gene TRBJ2-5; D is ambiguous. Trimming removed 1 base from V and 4 bases from J, with 10 bases in between. CDR3 length: 14 amino acids. The CDR3 sequence: CASSLGEGAETQYF. Here the CDR3 DNA reads TGTGCCAGCAGTTTAGGGGAAGGAGCAGAGACCCAGTACTTC.

This clonotype was seen only a few times. The CDR3 region is CASRTGTEAFF. The CDR3 DNA is TGTGCCAGCAGAACGGGGACTGAAGCTTTCTTT. The rearrangement uses TRBV2 and TRBJ1-1, with no clear D. The CDR3 has 11 residues. Trimming removed 6 bases from V and 5 bases from J, with 7 bases in between. Germline V CDR1 and CDR2: SNHLY, FYNNEI. The entire variable domain, with the rest obtained from reference TRBV2 and TRBJ1-1, is as follows: EPEVTQTPSHQVTQMGQEVILRCVPISNHLYFYWYRQILGQKVEFLVSFYNNEISEKSEIFDDQFSVERPDGSNFTLKIRSTKLEDSAMYFCASRTGTEAFFGQGTRLTVV.

The chain employs TRBV20-1 and TRBJ1-1; D gene ambiguous. CDR3 length equals 14 residues. V was trimmed by 0 bases and J by 1 base, leaving 9 bases between them. Germline-derived CDR1 and CDR2 are DFQATT and SNEGSKA (reference sequence). The CDR3: CSARDGLKNTEAFF. Written as DNA, the CDR3 is TGCAGTGCTAGAGACGGGTTGAAGAACACTGAAGCTTTCTTT.

This clonotype was counted only a few times. The chain uses TRBV6-2 or TRBV6-3 and TRBJ2-7, with TRBD1 identical over 8 bases. The germline V gene has CDR1 MNHEY and CDR2 SVGEGT. This CDR3 contains 14 residues. The V gene end was trimmed by 6 bases and the J gene end by 4 bases; junction bases not matched to a gene: 8. The CDR3 region is CASRNPRQGYEQYF. CDR3 bases: TGTGCCAGCAGGAACCCCAGACAGGGGTACGAGCAGTACTTC.

The V and J genes are TRBV4-1 and TRBJ1-2; 8 nucleotides match TRBD1. CDR1 is MGHRA and CDR2 is YSYEKL in the germline V gene. The V segment lost 0 bases and the J segment 8 bases; nucleotides outside the gene matches: 11. This CDR3 region has 16 residues. CDR3 sequence: CASSQDRGTGDRGYTF. CDR3 bases: TGCGCCAGCAGCCAAGATAGGGGGACAGGAGATAGAGGCTACACCTTC.